The present entry profiles one T cell receptor beta chain with its context. The data stem from a study of blood T cell repertoires in COVID-19. TCRdb keeps only in-frame clones here, not all; method: immunoSEQ multiplex PCR. The repertoire includes some 120,000 clones, 90% of them detected once, and about 4.5% sits in the top ten. CDR1 is SGHRS and CDR2 is YFSETQ in the germline V gene. Trimming stripped 0 bases from V and 5 bases from J, with 5 bases between. The CDR3 has 13 residues. This chain links TRBV5-1 with TRBJ2-2; no definite D call. The clonotype comes from a man aged 60 to 75 with COVID-19, enrolled during active disease. The sequenced sample was peripheral blood. Written as DNA, the CDR3 is TGCGCCAGCAGCTTGGACGGGACCGGGGAGCTGTTTTTT. Protein sequence: CASSLDGTGELFF.